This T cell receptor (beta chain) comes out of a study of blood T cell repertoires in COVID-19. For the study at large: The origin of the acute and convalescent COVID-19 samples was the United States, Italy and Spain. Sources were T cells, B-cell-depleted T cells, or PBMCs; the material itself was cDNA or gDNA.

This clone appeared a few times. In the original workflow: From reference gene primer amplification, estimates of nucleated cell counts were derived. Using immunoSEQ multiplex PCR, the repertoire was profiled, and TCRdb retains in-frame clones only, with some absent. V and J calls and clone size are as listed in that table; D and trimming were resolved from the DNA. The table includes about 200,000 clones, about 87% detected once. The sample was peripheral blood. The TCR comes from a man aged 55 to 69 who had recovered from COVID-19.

CDR3 protein: CASSLRRSSYEQYF. The CDR3 DNA reads TGTGCCAGCAGCTTAAGGCGGAGCTCCTACGAGCAGTACTTC. V is TRBV11-2 and J is TRBJ2-7, with D unclear. Germline CDR1 is SGHAT and CDR2 is FQNNGV. V lost 2 bases, J lost 0 bases, and 8 bases lay in between. The CDR3 consists of 14 residues.